What follows are 10 T cell receptor beta chains derived from one specimen sequenced in a study of shared clonotypes between healthy human individuals. TCRdb's copy holds only in-frame clones and misses some; the assay was immunoSEQ multiplex PCR. The data contain about 470,000 clones, roughly three quarters of them singletons. The sequencing input was PBMCs. The receptors derive from a woman aged 35 to 49 in good health. Some clones in this sample may be carry-over from other donors' samples.

The chain employs TRBV11-2 and TRBJ2-7, with D maybe TRBD1 (7 bases). The CDR3 has 17 residues. Germline V gene lookup returns CDR1 SGHAT and CDR2 FQNNGV. Trimming shortened V by 5 bases and J by 3 bases, and 23 bases separated the two germline ends. The CDR3 spells CASSQRGTAFKFYEQYF. CDR3 nucleotides: TGTGCCAGCAGCCAACGGGGGACAGCTTTCAAATTCTACGAGCAGTACTTC.

V and J are TRBV7-2 and TRBJ1-2; 9 bases map to TRBD1. With V trimmed by 4 bases and J by 8 bases, 5 bases remained unmatched. Per germline, CDR1 SGHTA and CDR2 FQGNSA. CDR3 size: 13 residues. CDR3 DNA sequence: TGTGCCAGCAGCTGGGACAGGGTACAGGGCTACACCTTC. Residues: CASSWDRVQGYTF.

This chain joins TRBV28 and TRBJ2-2; TRBD1 agrees at 7 bases. Germline CDR1 and CDR2: MDHEN and SYDVKM. The CDR3 covers 13 residues. V dropped 8 bases and J dropped 5; count of bases not matched to a gene: 5. The CDR3 loop is CASLTGVTGELFF. CDR3 in DNA: TGTGCCAGCCTCACAGGGGTAACCGGGGAGCTGTTTTTT.

The J gene is TRBJ1-4, the V gene TRBV27; perhaps TRBD1 as D (5 bases). V was shortened by 3 bases and J by 8 bases, with 13 bases between the two germline ends. Germline CDR1 is MNHEY and CDR2 is SMNVEV (reference sequence). The CDR3 sequence is 14 residues long. CDR3 sequence: CASSFRQGLEKLFF. CDR3 DNA: TGTGCCAGCAGTTTCCGGCAGGGTTTAGAAAAACTGTTTTTT.

The J gene is TRBJ2-7, the V gene TRBV7-8; 13 bases match TRBD2. Germline-derived CDR1 and CDR2 are SGHVS and FQNEAQ. This CDR3 has 20 amino acids. V gave up 5 bases and J gave up 9 bases; unmatched junction bases: 25. The CDR3 protein is CASSRKPTSGRATHPTRQYF. The CDR3 DNA is TGTGCCAGCAGCCGGAAACCTACTAGCGGGAGGGCCACCCATCCTACGCGGCAGTACTTC.

This clone was detected only once. CDR3 nucleotide sequence: TGTGCCAGCAGTGAAGCAGCAGGGAGTCTGAATCAGCCCCAGCATTTT. This encodes CASSEAAGSLNQPQHF. The chain is built from TRBV2 and TRBJ1-5; the D gene is possibly TRBD1 (5 bases). Germline CDR1 and CDR2: SNHLY and FYNNEI. There are 16 residues in the CDR3. V was pared by 0 bases and J by 4 bases, with 13 bases between.

This CDR3 is CASSQVPPGQGYEQYF. The CDR3 nucleotides read TGCGCCAGCAGCCAAGTGCCCCCGGGACAGGGGTACGAGCAGTACTTC. This chain connects TRBV4-3 to TRBJ2-7, with 10 bases aligning to TRBD1. This CDR3 contains 16 residues. The J segment lost 4 bases and the V segment lost 1 base, leaving 7 bases of the junction unmatched. Germline V lookup: CDR1 LGHNA, CDR2 YSLEER.

This chain uses TRBV7-6 with TRBJ1-1; perhaps TRBD1 as D (5 bases). CDR1 and CDR2 (germline): SGHVS, FNYEAQ. The CDR3 is 16 amino acids. V was cut by 5 bases and J by 5 bases, with 21 bases left in between. CDR3 amino acids: CASSLGRGGYGTEAFF. The CDR3, as DNA: TGTGCCAGCAGCCTCGGGCGGGGGGGTTATGGGACTGAAGCTTTCTTT.

The DNA for the CDR3 is TGTGCCAGCAGCTTCTCGGACAGGGCGGGGAGGGAGACCCAGTACTTC. It is translated as CASSFSDRAGRETQYF. The chain recombines TRBV7-6 with TRBJ2-5, with 8 nucleotides matching TRBD1. The germline CDR1 and CDR2 sequences are SGHVS and FNYEAQ. Trimming removed 3 bases from V and 5 bases from J; junction bases left unmatched: 11. This CDR3 region has 16 residues.

The genes are TRBV7-9 and TRBJ2-3, with D perhaps assigned TRBD1 or TRBD2 (5 bases each). Germline V CDR1 and CDR2: SEHNR, FQNEAQ (reference sequence). CDR3 size: 14 residues. The V end was cut by 1 base, the J end by 8 bases, with 13 bases between. CDR3 DNA sequence: TGTGCCAGCAGCTTAGAGGGTGCAGGGAGTACGCAGTATTTT. Amino acid sequence: CASSLEGAGSTQYF. Filled out from reference TRBV7-9 and TRBJ2-3, the complete variable domain reads DTGVSQNPRHKITKRGQNVTFRCDPISEHNRLYWYRQTLGQGPEFLTYFQNEAQLEKSRLLSDRFSAERPKGSFSTLEIQRTEQGDSAMYLCASSLEGAGSTQYFGPGTRLTVL.